This T cell receptor beta chain was sequenced in a study of CD8 T cells in ankylosing spondylitis. With molecular barcodes, quantitative 5'-RACE was used to make the TCR beta libraries. MiXCR was run by TCRdb on the 5' RACE reads, yielding one entry per CDR3 protein. The repertoire consists of 200,000 to 300,000 distinct CDR3 sequences, with about 10% occurring once and the leading ten covering 6.8%. In this sample, this clonotype turned up many times. The germline CDR1 and CDR2 sequences are DFQATT and SNEGSKA (reference sequence). Trimming cost V 0 bases and J 6 bases, with 12 bases left between them. This CDR3 is built from 13 residues.

The sequence was collected from a male donor with ankylosing spondylitis or in good health (not recorded which). The sequenced sample consisted of blood, either unsorted or a sorted T cell fraction (not recorded which). The V call is TRBV20-1, the J call TRBJ2-7; D unresolved. CDR3 protein: CSARDSRPREQYF. CDR3 nucleotide sequence: TGCAGTGCTAGAGATTCCCGGCCCCGCGAGCAGTACTTC.